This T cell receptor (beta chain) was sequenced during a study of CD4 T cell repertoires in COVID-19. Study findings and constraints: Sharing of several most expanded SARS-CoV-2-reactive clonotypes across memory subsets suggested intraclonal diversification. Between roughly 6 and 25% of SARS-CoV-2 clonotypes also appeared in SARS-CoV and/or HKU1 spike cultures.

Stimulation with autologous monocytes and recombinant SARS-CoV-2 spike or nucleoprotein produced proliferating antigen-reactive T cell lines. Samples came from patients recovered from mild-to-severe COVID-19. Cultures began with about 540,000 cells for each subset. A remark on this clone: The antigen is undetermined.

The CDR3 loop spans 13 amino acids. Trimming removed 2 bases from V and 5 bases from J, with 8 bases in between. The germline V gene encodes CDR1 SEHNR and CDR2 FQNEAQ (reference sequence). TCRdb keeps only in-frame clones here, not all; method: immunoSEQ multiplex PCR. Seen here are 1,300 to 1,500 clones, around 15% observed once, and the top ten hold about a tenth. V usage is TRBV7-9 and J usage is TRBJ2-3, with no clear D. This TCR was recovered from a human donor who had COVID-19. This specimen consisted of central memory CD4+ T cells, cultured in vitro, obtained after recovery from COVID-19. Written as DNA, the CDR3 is TGTGCCAGCAGCTTATGGGGAAAAGATACGCAGTATTTT. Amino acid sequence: CASSLWGKDTQYF.